Below are 25 T cell receptor beta chains sequenced from a single sample in a study of tumor and adjacent non-tumor tissue in lung cancer. The template was RNA from unsorted bulk tissue. The library came from three nested PCR rounds adapted from ARM-PCR protocols. From the multiplex PCR reads, TCRdb called clonotypes with MiXCR, one entry per CDR3 protein. The sample has around 200,000 distinct CDR3 sequences, 60% to 85% seen once. Sequencing input: lung tumor tissue. The receptors derive from a man in his sixties with non-small cell lung cancer.

The table lists this clonotype with many counts. CDR3 loop: CSVGQSAYEQYF. The CDR3 DNA sequence: TGCAGCGTGGGACAGAGCGCCTACGAGCAGTACTTC. The V and J genes are TRBV29-1 and TRBJ2-7; TRBD1 matches 7 bases. V trimming: 6 bases; J trimming: 2 bases; junction bases outside the gene matches: 4. The CDR3 is 12 amino acids. CDR1 and CDR2 from the germline V gene are SQVTM and ANQGSEA.

The count of this clonotype is one. One end of the junction fails to match germline, which may point to a read error. The genes are TRBV6-2 or TRBV6-3 and TRBJ2-2, with TRBD2 matching 7 bases. CDR1 and CDR2 from the germline V gene are MNHEY and SVGEGT. The CDR3 length is 17 residues. For the CDR3, the DNA is TGTGCCAGCAGTTATCCTGGCGGGAGAGCTTTCACCGGGGTGCTGTTTTTT. Protein sequence: CASSYPGGRAFTGVLFF.

This clonotype was recorded a few times. This chain joins TRBV5-4 and TRBJ2-2; 10 positions agree with TRBD1. This CDR3 contains 15 residues. V trimming: 4 bases; J trimming: 7 bases; junction bases outside the gene matches: 7. Germline V gene sequence: CDR1 SGHNT, CDR2 YYREEE (reference sequence). CDR3 in DNA: TGTGCCAGCAGCATAGACAGGGGGCTGGGCGGGGAGCTGTTTTTT. Protein product: CASSIDRGLGGELFF.

On this clonotype: Likely a read error: the CDR3 ends without its conserved phenylalanine or tryptophan. The chain links TRBV4-3 to TRBJ1-5; D not certain. This CDR3 comprises 14 residues. Germline V gives CDR1 LGHNA, CDR2 YSLEER. Between the trimmed V and J ends, which lost 0 bases and 0 bases, there was a span of 3 bases. CDR3 residues: CASSQDPSNQPQHL. The CDR3 DNA reads TGCGCCAGCAGCCAAGATCCTAGCAATCAGCCCCAGCATCTT.

A remark on this clonotype: A single base separates this from a much larger clone, so it may be a read error. This chain links TRBV6-5 with TRBJ1-3, with 7 bases fitting TRBD1. The germline CDR1 and CDR2 sequences are MNHEY and SVGAGI. The CDR3 has 17 amino acids. The CDR3 DNA reads TGTGCCAGCAGTCACTCGTATCCGGGACAGACTGGAAACACCATATATTTT. This gives the protein CASSHSYPGQTGNTIYF.

Concerning this clonotype itself: A much larger clone is a single base away; this may be a read error. V and J are TRBV29-1 and TRBJ2-1; 10 nucleotides match TRBD1. This CDR3 contains 14 residues. Germline trimming cut 7 bases from V and 3 bases from J; bases unmatched to any gene: 6. Germline CDR1 and CDR2: SQVTM and ANQGSEA. The CDR3 loop reads CSALTGGFYNEQFF. In nucleotides, the CDR3 is TGCAGCGCTCTGACAGGGGGCTTCTACAATGAGCAGTTCTTC.

A note on this clonotype: This may be a read error: a much more frequent sequence differs by one nucleotide. The CDR3 carries no conserved terminal phenylalanine or tryptophan, so it likely arises from a read error. This chain joins TRBV20-1 and TRBJ1-5, with TRBD1 as a possible D gene (5 bases). Germline CDR1 and CDR2: DFQATT and SNEGSKA (reference sequence). This CDR3 contains 15 residues. Trimming stripped 1 base from V and 3 bases from J, with 13 bases between. CDR3 residues: CSARGDRADNQPQHV. The CDR3 bases are TGCAGTGCTAGAGGGGACCGGGCCGACAATCAGCCCCAGCATGTT.

Comment on this clonotype: The junction departs from germline at one end; a sequencing error may be responsible. This chain connects TRBV6-2 or TRBV6-3 to TRBJ1-1; D is uncertain. The CDR3 consists of 14 residues. The germline gives CDR1 MNHEY, CDR2 SVGEGT. In nucleotides, the CDR3 is TGTACCAGCAGTTACCCATACGGGAACACTGAAGTTTTCTTT. It is translated as CTSSYPYGNTEVFF.

This clonotype has only a few counts. The rearrangement joins TRBV20-1 to TRBJ2-5; TRBD2 agrees at 10 bases. The length of the CDR3 is 19 residues. The junction had 19 bases not matched to a gene; V was cut back by 3 bases and J by 3 bases. Germline V gene lookup returns CDR1 DFQATT and CDR2 SNEGSKA (reference sequence). The CDR3 bases are TGCAGTGCTAGGCGGGGGAAGGGGGTAGCGGGAGGCCCCGAAGAGACCCAGTACTTC. Its translation is CSARRGKGVAGGPEETQYF.

The V gene is TRBV24-1, the J gene TRBJ2-3, with D possibly being TRBD1 (6 bases). The CDR3 is made up of 12 amino acids. Trimming cost V 9 bases and J 6 bases, with 12 bases left between them. Germline V gene data show CDR1 as KGHDR and CDR2 as SFDVKD. CDR3 nucleotide sequence: TGTGCCACCGGGACATGCGGGGATACGCAGTATTTT. Its protein product is CATGTCGDTQYF.

With regard to this clonotype: This sequence may be a read error, since a much larger clone differs from it by one base. The chain recombines TRBV7-8 with TRBJ1-6, with 8 nucleotides matching TRBD1. The CDR3 spans 18 residues. Germline CDR1 reads SGHVS; CDR2 reads FQNEAQ. In nucleotides, the CDR3 is TGTACCAGCAGCTTCCAATTACGGGACAGGTTGGGAAATTCACCCCTCCACTTT. This translates into CTSSFQLRDRLGNSPLHF.

As to this clonotype: One junction end disagrees with the germline gene, perhaps due to a read error. The chain joins TRBV20-1 to TRBJ2-3, with TRBD2 as a possible D gene (7 bases). The germline gives CDR1 DFQATT, CDR2 SNEGSKA (reference sequence). The CDR3 has 14 residues. DNA of the CDR3: TGCTGTGCCTCGGACATCCGGGGGGCAGATAAGCAGTATTTT. Translation gives CCASDIRGADKQYF.

The chain has TRBV5-1 and TRBJ1-6; 9 bases match TRBD1. CDR1 SGHRS and CDR2 YFSETQ come from the germline V gene. The CDR3 spans 16 residues. V trimming: 6 bases; J trimming: 3 bases; junction bases outside the gene matches: 7. Here the CDR3 DNA reads TGCGCCAGCACCTCCGGGACAGGGAACTATAATTCACCCCTCCACTTT. Translating it yields CASTSGTGNYNSPLHF.

Notes on this clonotype: A much larger clone is a single base away; this may be a read error. The chain is built from TRBV4-2 and TRBJ2-1; D may be TRBD2 (6 bases). CDR1 is LGHNA and CDR2 is YNFKEQ in the germline V gene. The V gene lost 4 bases and the J gene lost 5 bases, with 15 bases spanning the gap. This CDR3 comprises 15 residues. The CDR3 reads CASSPMAGRHNEQFF. CDR3 DNA sequence: TGTGCCAGCAGCCCAATGGCGGGACGTCACAATGAGCAGTTCTTC.

Remarks on this clonotype: A much larger clonotype is one base distant, so this may be a read error. The rearrangement links TRBV10-2 to TRBJ2-1, with D uncertain. There are 12 residues in the CDR3. From germline, CDR1 is WSHSY and CDR2 SAAADI. CDR3 coding DNA: TGCGCCACCAGTTCCAGAGGCCATGAGCAGTTCTTC. The encoded protein is CATSSRGHEQFF.

As regards this clonotype: Relative to the germline gene, one junction end is altered; a read error may explain this. The rearrangement uses TRBV20-1 and TRBJ2-4; the D call may be TRBD1 or TRBD2 (6 bases each). Germline V CDR1 and CDR2: DFQATT, SNEGSKA (reference sequence). There are 15 residues in the CDR3. The CDR3 spells CSPHTGRQSKNIHYF. The CDR3 DNA follows: TGCAGCCCCCATACAGGGAGGCAATCCAAAAACATTCATTACTTC.

Remarks on this clonotype: This CDR3 is missing its conserved last phenylalanine or tryptophan, likely due to a read error. The rearrangement links TRBV29-1 to TRBJ2-2; D not certain. CDR3 length: 15 amino acids. Per germline, CDR1 SQVTM and CDR2 ANQGSEA. CDR3 amino acids: CSVESWPPGTRELFL. For the CDR3, the DNA is TGCAGCGTTGAAAGTTGGCCCCCGGGCACCAGGGAGCTGTTTCTT.

This clonotype was counted once. At one of its ends the junction is not consistent with the germline gene, which may arise from a read error. J is TRBJ1-1 and V is TRBV20-1, with D perhaps matching TRBD1 (6 bases). Germline CDR1 and CDR2: DFQATT and SNEGSKA (reference sequence). The CDR3 runs 12 residues. The CDR3 DNA is TGCAGTGCAGCTAGGGGGACCACTGAGGCTTTCTTT. Its protein is CSAARGTTEAFF.

CDR3 region: CASSLTGNLPSTEAFF. For the CDR3, the DNA is TGTGCCAGCAGCTTAACAGGGAACCTGCCTAGCACTGAAGCTTTCTTT. The chain employs TRBV13 and TRBJ1-1; a possible D gene is TRBD1 (6 bases). CDR3 length: 16 amino acids. V was shortened by 2 bases and J by 4 bases, with 17 bases between the two germline ends. Germline CDR1 and CDR2: PRHDT and FYEKMQ (reference sequence).

This clonotype was observed at least ten times. The CDR3 sequence is CSAAAGHGTSPYEQYF. CDR3 sequence (DNA): TGCAGTGCTGCCGCGGGGCATGGCACGTCTCCCTACGAGCAGTACTTC. The rearrangement uses TRBV20-1 and TRBJ2-7, with D possibly matching TRBD2 (6 bases). V dropped 5 bases and J dropped 2 bases, with 22 bases sitting between them. This CDR3 is built from 16 residues. CDR1 DFQATT and CDR2 SNEGSKA come from the germline V gene (reference sequence).

The V and J genes are TRBV30 and TRBJ1-1; unclear D gene. Trimming cost V 0 bases and J 0 bases, with 11 bases left between them. Germline V CDR1 and CDR2: GTSNPN, SVGIG (reference sequence). This CDR3 spans 15 amino acids. CDR3 DNA: TGTGCCTGGAGTGTACCGGCAGTCCTGAACACTGAAGCTTTCTTT. This translates into CAWSVPAVLNTEAFF.

In this sample, this clonotype turned up many times. The V and J genes are TRBV20-1 and TRBJ2-3; 11 nucleotides match TRBD2. Trimming removed 6 bases from V and 5 bases from J; junction bases left unmatched: 7. Germline values: CDR1 DFQATT, CDR2 SNEGSKA (reference sequence). This CDR3 spans 14 amino acids. CDR3 amino acids: CSAATSGVVDTQYF. The CDR3, as DNA: TGCAGTGCCGCGACTAGCGGGGTAGTAGATACGCAGTATTTT.

This clonotype was found once. It may be a read error: a sequence one base away is much more abundant. In DNA form, the CDR3 reads TGCAGTGCTAGGACAGCCGCAACTAATGAAAAACTGCTTTTT. Translation gives CSARTAATNEKLLF. The chain couples TRBV20-1 to TRBJ1-4, with a tentative D call TRBD1 (5 bases). Germline-derived CDR1 and CDR2 are DFQATT and SNEGSKA (reference sequence). The CDR3 is made up of 14 amino acids.

The chain combines TRBV12-3 or TRBV12-4 with TRBJ1-2; weak D call: TRBD1 (5 bases). The CDR3 loop spans 12 amino acids. Trimming cost V 6 bases and J 7 bases, with 12 bases left between them. CDR3 bases: TGTGCCAGCAGCAGGGAAGAGCTTGGCTACACCTTC. It yields the protein CASSREELGYTF.

The chain employs TRBV29-1 and TRBJ1-2, with D hard to call. Germline lookup yields CDR1 SQVTM and CDR2 ANQGSEA. V was pared by 5 bases and J by 12 bases, with 22 bases between. The CDR3 is made up of 13 amino acids. CDR3 region: CSVRSPMDYGHTF. The CDR3 DNA reads TGCAGCGTTCGATCCCCCATGGACTATGGGCACACCTTC.